This T cell receptor (beta chain) was identified in a study of beta chain features in type 1 diabetes. Study as a whole: Patients were similar to healthy donors in age and gender (as well as in cell yields).

Expressed TCRB transcripts were sequenced because the entire RNA isolate underwent reverse transcription. The average read count of naive, central memory and regulatory T cell samples was approximately 4 million. Sequenced by immunoSEQ multiplex PCR; TCRdb stores in-frame clones only, minus some. Altogether under 850,000 clones are present, about an eighth being singletons, with the ten largest covering 0.022%. In this sample, this clone turned up a few times. Its target is unknown. Germline CDR1 SQVTM, CDR2 ANQGSEA. The ends lost 5 bases at V and 7 bases at J; junction bases unmatched: 6. The CDR3 is 13 amino acids. Study-wide results and limits: Patients and controls would share equally any PCR tilt toward shorter templates. All four CD4+ subsets of Type 1 diabetes patients contained TCRB CDR3s that were moderately but significantly shorter. The study found that naive, central memory and Treg TCRB repertoires appeared more similar in patients than in healthy donors.

This TCR came from a man younger than 35 with type 1 diabetes. Sequenced input: naive CD4+ T cells from blood. This sequence joins TRBV29-1 and TRBJ2-2; 8 bases line up with TRBD1. The CDR3 is CSVSGGLDGELFF. The DNA for the CDR3 is TGCAGCGTTTCAGGGGGCTTAGACGGGGAGCTGTTTTTT.